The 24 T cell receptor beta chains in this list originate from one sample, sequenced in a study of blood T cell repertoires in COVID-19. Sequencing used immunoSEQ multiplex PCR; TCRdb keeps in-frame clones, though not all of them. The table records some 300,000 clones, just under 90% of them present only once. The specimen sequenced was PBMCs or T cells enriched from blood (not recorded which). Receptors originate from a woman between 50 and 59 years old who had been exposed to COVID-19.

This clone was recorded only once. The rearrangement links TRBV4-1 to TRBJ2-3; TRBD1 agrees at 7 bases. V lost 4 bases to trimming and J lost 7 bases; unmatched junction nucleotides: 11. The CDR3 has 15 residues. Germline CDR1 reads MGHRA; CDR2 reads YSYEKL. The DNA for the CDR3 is TGCGCCAGCAGCCCCACGGGACAGCCCAGTAATACGCAGTATTTT. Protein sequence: CASSPTGQPSNTQYF.

In nucleotides, the CDR3 is TGTGCCAGCAGGGAACAGGGTAACACTGAAGCTTTCTTT. Its protein product is CASREQGNTEAFF. The J gene is TRBJ1-1, the V gene TRBV28, with a weak D call TRBD1 (6 bases). The CDR3 runs 13 residues. Germline lookup yields CDR1 MDHEN and CDR2 SYDVKM. Trimming stripped 6 bases from V and 2 bases from J, with 10 bases between.

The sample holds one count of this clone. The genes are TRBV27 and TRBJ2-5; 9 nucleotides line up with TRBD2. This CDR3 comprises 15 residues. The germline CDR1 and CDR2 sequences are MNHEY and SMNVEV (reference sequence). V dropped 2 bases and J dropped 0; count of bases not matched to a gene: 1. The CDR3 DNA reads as TGTGCCAGCAGTTTACTAGCGGGGTACCAAGAGACCCAGTACTTC. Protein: CASSLLAGYQETQYF.

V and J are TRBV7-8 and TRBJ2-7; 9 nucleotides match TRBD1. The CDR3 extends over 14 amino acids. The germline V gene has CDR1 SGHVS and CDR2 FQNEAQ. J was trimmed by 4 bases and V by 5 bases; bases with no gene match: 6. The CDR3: CASSKGQGSYEQYF. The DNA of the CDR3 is TGTGCCAGCAGCAAAGGACAGGGGAGTTACGAGCAGTACTTC.

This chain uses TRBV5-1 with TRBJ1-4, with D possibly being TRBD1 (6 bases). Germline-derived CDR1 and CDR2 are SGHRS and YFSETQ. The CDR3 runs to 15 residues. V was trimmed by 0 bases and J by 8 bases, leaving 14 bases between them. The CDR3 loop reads CASSLASGVGEKLFF. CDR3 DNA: TGCGCCAGCAGCTTGGCCTCAGGGGTGGGAGAAAAACTGTTTTTT. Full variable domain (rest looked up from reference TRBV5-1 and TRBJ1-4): KAGVTQTPRYLIKTRGQQVTLSCSPISGHRSVSWYQQTPGQGLQFLFEYFSETQRNKGNFPGRFSGRQFSNSRSEMNVSTLELGDSALYLCASSLASGVGEKLFFGSGTQLSVL.

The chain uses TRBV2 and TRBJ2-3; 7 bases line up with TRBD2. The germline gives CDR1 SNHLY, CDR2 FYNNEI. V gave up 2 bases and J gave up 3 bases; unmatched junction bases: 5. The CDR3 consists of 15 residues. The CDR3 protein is CASSELVGGTDTQYF. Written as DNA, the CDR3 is TGTGCCAGCAGTGAACTGGTCGGGGGGACAGATACGCAGTATTTT.

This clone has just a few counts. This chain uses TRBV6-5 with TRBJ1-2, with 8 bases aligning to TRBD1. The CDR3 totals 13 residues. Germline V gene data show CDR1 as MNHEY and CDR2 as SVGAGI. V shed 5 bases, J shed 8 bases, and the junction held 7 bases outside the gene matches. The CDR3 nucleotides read TGTGCCAGCAGTACGACAGGGGTAAGGGGCTACACCTTC. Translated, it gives CASSTTGVRGYTF.

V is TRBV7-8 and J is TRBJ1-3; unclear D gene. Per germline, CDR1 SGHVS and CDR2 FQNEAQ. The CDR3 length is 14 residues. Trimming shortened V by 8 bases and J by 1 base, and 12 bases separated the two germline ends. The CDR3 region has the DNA TGTGCCAGCGTTCCGGACTATTCTGGAAACACCATATATTTT. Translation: CASVPDYSGNTIYF. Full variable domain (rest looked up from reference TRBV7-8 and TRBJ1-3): GAGVSQSPRYKVAKRGQDVALRCDPISGHVSLFWYQQALGQGPEFLTYFQNEAQLDKSGLPSDRFFAERPEGSVSTLKIQRTQQEDSAVYLCASVPDYSGNTIYFGEGSWLTVV.

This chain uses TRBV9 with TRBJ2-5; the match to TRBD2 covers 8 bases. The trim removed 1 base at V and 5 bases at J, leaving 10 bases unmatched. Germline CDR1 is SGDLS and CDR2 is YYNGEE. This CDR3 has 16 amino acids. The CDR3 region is CASSVFAAGGRETQYF. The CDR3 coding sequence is TGTGCCAGCAGCGTATTTGCGGCGGGGGGTAGGGAGACCCAGTACTTC.

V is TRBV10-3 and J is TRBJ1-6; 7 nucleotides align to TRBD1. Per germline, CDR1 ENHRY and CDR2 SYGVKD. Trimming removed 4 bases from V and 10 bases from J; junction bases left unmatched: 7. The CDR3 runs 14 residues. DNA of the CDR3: TGTGCCATCAGTGCTGTAGGGGGCAACTCACCCCTCCACTTT. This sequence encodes CAISAVGGNSPLHF.

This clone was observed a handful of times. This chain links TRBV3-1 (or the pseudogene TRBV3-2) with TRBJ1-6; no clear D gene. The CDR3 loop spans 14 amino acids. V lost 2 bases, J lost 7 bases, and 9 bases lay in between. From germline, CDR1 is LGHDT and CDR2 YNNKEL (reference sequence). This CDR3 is CASSQRRWNSPLHF. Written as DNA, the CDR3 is TGTGCCAGCAGCCAACGCCGGTGGAATTCACCCCTCCACTTT.

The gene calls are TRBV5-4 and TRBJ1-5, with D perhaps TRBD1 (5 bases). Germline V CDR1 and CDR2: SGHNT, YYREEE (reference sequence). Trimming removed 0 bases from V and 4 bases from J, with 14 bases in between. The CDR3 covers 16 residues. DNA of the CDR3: TGTGCCAGCAGCTTGGGTCCAGGGTTCGGGAATCAGCCCCAGCATTTT. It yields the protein CASSLGPGFGNQPQHF. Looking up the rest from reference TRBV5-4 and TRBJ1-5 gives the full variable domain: ETGVTQSPTHLIKTRGQQVTLRCSSQSGHNTVSWYQQALGQGPQFIFQYYREEENGRGNFPPRFSGLQFPNYSSELNVNALELDDSALYLCASSLGPGFGNQPQHFGDGTRLSIL.

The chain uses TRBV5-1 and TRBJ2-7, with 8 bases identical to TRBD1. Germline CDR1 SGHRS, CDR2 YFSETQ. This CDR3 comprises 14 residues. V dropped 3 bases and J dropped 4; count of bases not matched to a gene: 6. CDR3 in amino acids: CASSSMGQEYEQYF. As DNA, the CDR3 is TGCGCCAGCAGCTCGATGGGACAGGAGTACGAGCAGTACTTC.

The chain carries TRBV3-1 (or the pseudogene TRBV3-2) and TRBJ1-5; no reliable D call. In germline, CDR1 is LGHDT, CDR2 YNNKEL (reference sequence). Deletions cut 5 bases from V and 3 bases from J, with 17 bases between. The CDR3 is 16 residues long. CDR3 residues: CASSSGLDRINQPQHF. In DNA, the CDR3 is TGTGCCAGCAGCTCGGGTTTGGATAGGATCAATCAGCCCCAGCATTTT.

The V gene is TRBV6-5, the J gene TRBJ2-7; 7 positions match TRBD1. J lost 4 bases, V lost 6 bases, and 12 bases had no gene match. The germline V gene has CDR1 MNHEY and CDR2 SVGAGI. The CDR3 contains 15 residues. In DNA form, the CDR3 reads TGTGCCAGCAGATTCAGCTACAGGGGTTGGTACGAGCAGTACTTC. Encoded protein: CASRFSYRGWYEQYF.

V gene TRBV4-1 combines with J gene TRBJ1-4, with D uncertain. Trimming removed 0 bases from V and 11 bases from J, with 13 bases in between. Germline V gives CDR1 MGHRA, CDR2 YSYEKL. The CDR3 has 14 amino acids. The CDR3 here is CASSQDGVGGKLFF. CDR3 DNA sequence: TGCGCCAGCAGCCAAGATGGAGTGGGAGGGAAACTGTTTTTT.

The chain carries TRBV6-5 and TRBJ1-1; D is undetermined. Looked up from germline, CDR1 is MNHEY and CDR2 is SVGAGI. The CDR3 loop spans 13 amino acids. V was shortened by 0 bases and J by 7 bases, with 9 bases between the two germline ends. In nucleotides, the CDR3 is TGTGCCAGCAGTTACTCGAGAGGGATTGAAGCTTTCTTT. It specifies CASSYSRGIEAFF.

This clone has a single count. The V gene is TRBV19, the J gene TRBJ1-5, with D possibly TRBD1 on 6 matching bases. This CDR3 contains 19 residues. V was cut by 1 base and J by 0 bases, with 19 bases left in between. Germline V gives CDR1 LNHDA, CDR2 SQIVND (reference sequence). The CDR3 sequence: CASSIAAKQGSYSNQPQHF. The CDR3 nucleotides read TGTGCCAGTAGTATAGCGGCGAAGCAGGGGTCCTATAGCAATCAGCCCCAGCATTTT.

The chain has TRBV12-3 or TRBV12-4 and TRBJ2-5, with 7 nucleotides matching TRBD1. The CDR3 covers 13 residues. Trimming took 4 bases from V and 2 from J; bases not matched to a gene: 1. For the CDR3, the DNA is TGTGCCAGCAGTTCGACAGGGCAAGAGACCCAGTACTTC. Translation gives CASSSTGQETQYF.

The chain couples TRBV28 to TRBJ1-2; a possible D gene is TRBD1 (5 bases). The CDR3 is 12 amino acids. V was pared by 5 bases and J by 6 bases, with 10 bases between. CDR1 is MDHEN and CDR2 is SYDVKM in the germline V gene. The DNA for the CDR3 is TGTGCCAGCAGTCGGGGGTGGGATGGCTACACCTTC. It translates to CASSRGWDGYTF.

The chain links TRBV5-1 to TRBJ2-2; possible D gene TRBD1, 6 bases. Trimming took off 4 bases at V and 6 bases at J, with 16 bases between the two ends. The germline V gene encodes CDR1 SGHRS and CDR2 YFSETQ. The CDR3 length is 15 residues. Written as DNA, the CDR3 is TGCGCCAGCAGCCAGGTTATAGGGGGTGCCGGGGAGCTGTTTTTT. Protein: CASSQVIGGAGELFF.

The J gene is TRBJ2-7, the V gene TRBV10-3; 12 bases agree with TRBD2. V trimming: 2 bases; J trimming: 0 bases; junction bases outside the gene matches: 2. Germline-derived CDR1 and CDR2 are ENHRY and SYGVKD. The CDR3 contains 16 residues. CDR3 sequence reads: CAISETSGGNSYEQYF. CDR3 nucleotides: TGTGCCATCAGTGAGACTAGCGGGGGGAACTCCTACGAGCAGTACTTC.

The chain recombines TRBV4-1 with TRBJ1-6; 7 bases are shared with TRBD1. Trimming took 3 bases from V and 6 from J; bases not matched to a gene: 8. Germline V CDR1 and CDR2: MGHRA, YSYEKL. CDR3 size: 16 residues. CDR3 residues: CASSQDSTGRNSPLHF. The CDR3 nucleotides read TGCGCCAGCAGCCAGGACTCGACAGGGCGTAATTCACCCCTCCACTTT.

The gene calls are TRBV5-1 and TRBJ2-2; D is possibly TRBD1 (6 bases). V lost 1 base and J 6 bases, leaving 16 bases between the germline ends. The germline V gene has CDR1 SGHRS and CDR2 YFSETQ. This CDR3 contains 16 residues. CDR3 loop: CASSLTTTGNAGELFF. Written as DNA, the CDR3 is TGCGCCAGCAGCTTGACGACAACAGGGAATGCCGGGGAGCTGTTTTTT.